The source of this T cell receptor (beta chain) is a study of shared clonotypes between healthy human individuals. Study-level findings and limits: Naive CD4 clonotypes were shared across a few donors at around 5%.

For this clone: The antigen is not known.

Authors' data handling: Filtering differed, since immunoSEQ gave only junction sequences and no quality scores. Profiled with immunoSEQ multiplex PCR; TCRdb holds only in-frame clones, not every one. That table furnishes V, J and clone size, whereas the DNA furnished D and trimming. The repertoire holds more than 2 million clones, approximately 94% seen once, with less than 0.15% in the top ten. The investigators split CD4+ cells into a CD45RA+ naive subset and a CD45RA-negative memory subset. CDR1 SGHAT and CDR2 FQNNGV come from the germline V gene. This CDR3 contains 14 residues. V was pared by 3 bases and J by 6 bases, with 11 bases between.

This chain joins TRBV11-2 and TRBJ2-2; D is perhaps TRBD1 or TRBD2 (5 bases each). The sequence was obtained from a man younger than 35 in good health. Sequenced material: naive CD4+ T cells sorted from blood. Indicated subset: CD45RA+ positively selected. CDR3 nucleotide sequence: TGTGCCAGCAGCTTGTTACGGGGACCCGGGGAGCTGTTTTTT. Encoded protein: CASSLLRGPGELFF.